This is a list of T cell receptor beta chains from one sample in a study of T cells in Graves' hyperthyroidism and ophthalmopathy. TCRdb used MiXCR to reprocess the multiplex PCR reads, holding one entry per CDR3 protein. The repertoire holds approximately 500,000 distinct CDR3 sequences, with under 60% as singletons. Specimen: peripheral blood or thyroid tissue (not recorded which). These receptors came from a woman under 30 with Graves' hyperthyroidism. Both conserved end residues are part of each CDR3. A D gene is named only where the DNA matches it firmly. For some rows the clone size is stated as once, few or many, or as a class when expanded; others skip it.

.,.,TRBJ1-1,TRBV7-9,CASSPFGDNEAFF,TGTGCCAGCAGCCCCTTCGGTGACAATGAAGCTTTCTTT
many,.,TRBJ2-7,TRBV2,CASRGIGEYF,TGTGCCAGCAGGGGGATAGGCGAGTACTTC
many,.,TRBJ2-7,TRBV3-1,CASSQEGATGYEQYF,TGTGCCAGCAGCCAAGAAGGCGCTACAGGATACGAGCAGTACTTC
.,TRBD2,TRBJ2-7,TRBV29-1,CSVRLAGRNEQYF,TGCAGCGTCCGACTAGCGGGCCGGAACGAGCAGTACTTC
.,.,TRBJ2-7,TRBV21-1,CASTMASSYEQYF,TGTGCCAGCACAATGGCTAGCTCCTACGAGCAGTACTTC
.,TRBD2,TRBJ2-5,TRBV5-4,CASSFSGRAVGETQYF,TGTGCCAGCAGCTTCAGCGGGAGGGCCGTCGGGGAGACCCAGTACTTC
.,TRBD2,TRBJ2-7,TRBV10-1,CATMGGFRDHKQYF,TGCGCCACAATGGGGGGGTTCCGCGACCACAAGCAGTACTTC
once,.,TRBJ2-5,TRBV10-3,CATQVGETQYF,TGTGCCACCCAGGTGGGGGAGACCCAGTACTTC
many,TRBD1,TRBJ1-5,TRBV20-1,CSDPDRKNQPQHF,TGCAGTGATCCGGACAGGAAAAATCAGCCCCAGCATTTT
.,.,TRBJ2-7,TRBV2,CASSGTAASYEQYF,TGTGCCAGCAGTGGGACGGCGGCCTCCTACGAGCAGTACTTC
.,TRBD1,TRBJ2-7,TRBV10-3,CAISDPPGQGDNEQYF,TGTGCCATCAGTGATCCACCGGGACAGGGTGATAATGAGCAGTACTTC
.,TRBD1,TRBJ2-7,TRBV15,CATSRARQGAREQYF,TGTGCCACCAGCAGAGCGAGACAGGGAGCGCGTGAGCAGTACTTC
.,.,TRBJ1-4,TRBV20-1,CSATRHSNNEKLFF,TGCAGTGCTACCCGTCACAGTAATAATGAAAAACTGTTTTTT
.,TRBD1,TRBJ1-5,TRBV24-1,CASSAGRQGGSNQPQHF,TGTGCCAGCAGTGCCGGAAGACAGGGGGGGAGCAATCAGCCCCAGCATTTT
.,TRBD2,TRBJ2-7,TRBV20-1,CSASTGVGGLAGVRAGEQYF,TGCAGTGCTAGTACAGGGGTTGGTGGTCTAGCGGGAGTTCGGGCCGGCGAGCAGTACTTC
once,TRBD1,TRBJ2-7,TRBV29-1,CSVPGTDYEQYF,TGCAGCGTGCCCGGGACAGACTACGAGCAGTACTTC
.,.,TRBJ1-1,TRBV6-1,CASSYKIEGRTSF,TGTGCCAGCAGTTACAAAATCGAGGGAAGGACTTCCTTT
many,TRBD1,TRBJ2-2,TRBV12-3/TRBV12-4,CASSRSGTANTGELFF,TGTGCCAGCAGTCGATCCGGGACAGCCAACACCGGGGAGCTGTTTTTT
.,TRBD2,TRBJ2-5,TRBV12-3/TRBV12-4,CASSPSSGRGETQYF,TGTGCCAGCAGTCCGTCTAGCGGGAGGGGGGAGACCCAGTACTTC
many,.,TRBJ1-2,TRBV9,CASSVSGTINYGYTF,TGTGCCAGCAGCGTGAGCGGGACAATTAACTATGGCTACACCTTC
.,.,TRBJ1-1,TRBV20-1,CKDLNTEAFF,TGCAAGGACCTGAACACTGAAGCTTTCTTT
.,TRBD2,TRBJ2-7,TRBV6-5,CASSGLGLHEQYF,TGTGCCAGCAGTGGACTAGGGTTGCACGAGCAGTACTTC
many,.,TRBJ1-4,TRBV29-1,CSVGMRSWGEKLFF,TGCAGCGTGGGGATGCGCAGCTGGGGTGAAAAACTGTTTTTT
few,TRBD1,TRBJ2-7,TRBV7-7,CASSDRDGYEQYF,TGTGCTAGCAGCGACAGGGACGGCTACGAGCAGTACTTC
many,.,TRBJ1-2,TRBV6-5,CASSSTDVGYTF,TGTGCCAGCAGTTCCACGGACGTTGGCTACACCTTC
.,TRBD2,TRBJ2-1,TRBV7-2,CASSLGGTSGSDEQFF,TGTGCCAGCAGCTTAGGGGGGACTAGCGGGAGCGATGAGCAGTTCTTC
.,.,TRBJ2-7,TRBV6-1,CASRASSYEQCF,TGTGCCAGCAGGGCTAGCTCCTACGAGCAGTGCTTC
many,.,TRBJ2-5,TRBV2,CASSELRNRQETQYF,TGTGCCAGCAGTGAATTAAGGAACAGGCAAGAGACCCAGTACTTC
many,.,TRBJ1-1,TRBV10-2,CASSELAGGTEAFF,TGCGCCAGCAGTGAGTTGGCGGGGGGTACTGAAGCTTTCTTT
.,.,TRBJ1-1,TRBV5-1,CASSSVPNTEAFF,TGCGCCAGCAGCTCGGTGCCAAACACTGAAGCTTTCTTT
.,.,TRBJ1-4,TRBV19,CASSILGGEEKLFF,TGTGCCAGTAGTATCTTAGGGGGTGAGGAAAAACTGTTTTTT
many,TRBD1,TRBJ1-2,TRBV5-6,CASSSGQGVYYGYTF,TGTGCCAGCAGCTCCGGACAGGGTGTTTACTATGGCTACACCTTC
many,.,TRBJ1-2,TRBV20-1,CSARPGLYTHGYTF,TGCAGTGCTAGACCCGGACTCTACACCCACGGCTACACCTTC
many,.,TRBJ1-2,TRBV4-1,CASSQAGLSYRYTF,TGCGCCAGCAGCCAAGCAGGGCTGAGCTATCGCTACACCTTC
many,.,TRBJ2-1,TRBV7-9,CASSPAEGDSYNEQFF,TGTGCCAGCAGCCCAGCGGAGGGAGACTCCTACAATGAGCAGTTCTTC
.,.,TRBJ2-1,TRBV7-9,CASSLLGALTRHYNEQF,TGCGCCAGCAGCTTATTGGGCGCACTCACCCGACACTACAATGAGCAGTTC
.,.,TRBJ1-2,TRBV18,CASSPRFRGWFDGYTF,TGTGCCAGCTCACCAAGATTTCGGGGCTGGTTTGATGGCTACACCTTC
many,.,TRBJ1-2,TRBV7-8,CASSLAGIDYGYTF,TGTGCCAGCAGCTTAGCAGGAATCGACTATGGCTACACCTTC
.,.,TRBJ2-1,TRBV20-1,CSASSVGDSFNEQFF,TGCAGTGCTAGTTCTGTCGGTGACAGTTTCAATGAGCAGTTCTTC
few,TRBD1,TRBJ1-2,TRBV29-1,CSVRQGGNYGYTF,TGCAGCGTTAGACAGGGTGGTAACTATGGCTACACCTTC
.,.,TRBJ2-2,TRBV7-3,CASSLDGTREWKSSTSGRELFF,.
many,.,TRBJ1-1,TRBV7-3,CASSLMGVGNTEAFF,TGTGCCAGCAGCTTAATGGGGGTAGGAAACACTGAAGCTTTCTTT
many,TRBD2,TRBJ2-7,TRBV29-1,CSVQYETSGNYEQYF,TGCAGCGTTCAGTATGAGACTAGCGGAAACTACGAGCAGTACTTC
many,TRBD1,TRBJ2-7,TRBV5-1,CASSFAGTGSSYEQYF,TGCGCCAGCAGCTTCGCCGGGACAGGTAGCTCCTACGAGCAGTACTTC
.,.,TRBJ1-5,TRBV10-3,CAVSESTRGYQPQHF,TGTGCCGTCAGTGAGTCGACACGGGGCTATCAGCCCCAGCATTTT
many,TRBD1,TRBJ1-4,TRBV4-2,CASSRTGQGGEKLFF,TGTGCCAGCAGCCGGACGGGACAGGGAGGTGAAAAACTGTTTTTT
.,.,TRBJ1-2,TRBV7-3,CASSLTYEDLNYGYTF,TGTGCCAGCAGCTTAACCTATGAGGACCTTAACTATGGCTACACCTTC
many,.,TRBJ2-2,TRBV15,CATSWLRDTGELFF,TGTGCCACCAGCTGGTTAAGGGACACCGGGGAGCTGTTTTTT
many,.,TRBJ1-3,TRBV6-2/TRBV6-3,CASSQTGDAIYF,TGTGCCAGCAGCCAGACGGGGGACGCCATATATTTT
.,.,TRBJ1-2,TRBV29-1,CSISDPGGYTF,TGCAGCATCTCTGACCCAGGTGGCTACACCTTC
.,.,TRBJ1-5,TRBV20-1,CSASSDRLYQPQHF,TGCAGTGCTAGTTCGGACAGACTATATCAGCCCCAGCATTTT
once,TRBD1,TRBJ2-2,TRBV2,CASSRGGQGVGTGELFF,TGTGCCAGCAGTCGAGGGGGACAGGGGGTTGGCACCGGGGAGCTGTTTTTT
few,TRBD1,TRBJ1-5,TRBV6-2/TRBV6-3,CASSYRGPGNQPQHF,TGTGCCAGCAGTTACAGGGGGCCTGGCAATCAGCCCCAGCATTTT
many,TRBD1,TRBJ2-7,TRBV11-3,CASTRLGDRVEQYF,TGTGCCAGCACCAGATTGGGGGACAGGGTCGAGCAGTACTTC
many,TRBD2,TRBJ2-3,TRBV5-1,CASGPGGARDTQYF,TGCGCCAGCGGACCGGGGGGGGCAAGAGATACGCAGTATTTT